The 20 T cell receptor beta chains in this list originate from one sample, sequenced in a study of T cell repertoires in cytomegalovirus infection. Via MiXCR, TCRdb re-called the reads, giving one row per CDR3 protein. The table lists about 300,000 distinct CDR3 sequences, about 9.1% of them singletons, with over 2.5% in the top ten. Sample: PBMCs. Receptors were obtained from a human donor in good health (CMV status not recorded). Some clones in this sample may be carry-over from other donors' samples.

The CDR3 sequence is CASSHAGTVDGYTF. CDR3 coding DNA: TGTGCCAGCAGCCATGCTGGGACAGTTGATGGCTACACCTTC. The V call is TRBV4-2, the J call TRBJ1-2; TRBD1 matches at 7 bases. The CDR3 is 14 residues long. The V and J ends lost 3 bases and 6 bases, in that order; junction bases with no gene match: 7. In germline, CDR1 is LGHNA, CDR2 YNFKEQ.

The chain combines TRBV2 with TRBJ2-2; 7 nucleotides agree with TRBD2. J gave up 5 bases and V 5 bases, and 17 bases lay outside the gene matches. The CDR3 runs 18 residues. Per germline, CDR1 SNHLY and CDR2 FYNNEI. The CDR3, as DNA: TGTGCCAGCAGTTCCCCGGTACGGGACGGGGGGAGGACCGGGGAGCTGTTTTTT. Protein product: CASSSPVRDGGRTGELFF.

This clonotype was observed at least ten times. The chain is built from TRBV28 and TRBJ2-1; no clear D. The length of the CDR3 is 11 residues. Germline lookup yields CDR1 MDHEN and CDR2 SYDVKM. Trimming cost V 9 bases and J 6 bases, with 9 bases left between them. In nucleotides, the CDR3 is TGTGCCAGTTATAAGGGCAATGAGCAGTTCTTC. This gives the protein CASYKGNEQFF.

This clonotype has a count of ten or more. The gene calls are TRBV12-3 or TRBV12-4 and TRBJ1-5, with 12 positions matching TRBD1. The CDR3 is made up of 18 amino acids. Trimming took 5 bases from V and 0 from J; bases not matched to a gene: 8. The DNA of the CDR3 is TGTGCCAGCAGTCCCGGGACAGGGGGCCATTATAGCAATCAGCCCCAGCATTTT. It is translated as CASSPGTGGHYSNQPQHF.

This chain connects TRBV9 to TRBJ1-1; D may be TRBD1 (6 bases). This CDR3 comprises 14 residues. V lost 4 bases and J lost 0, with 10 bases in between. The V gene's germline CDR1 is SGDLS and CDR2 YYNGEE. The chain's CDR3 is CASSQRTVNTEAFF. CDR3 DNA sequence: TGTGCCAGCAGCCAGAGGACAGTGAACACTGAAGCTTTCTTT.

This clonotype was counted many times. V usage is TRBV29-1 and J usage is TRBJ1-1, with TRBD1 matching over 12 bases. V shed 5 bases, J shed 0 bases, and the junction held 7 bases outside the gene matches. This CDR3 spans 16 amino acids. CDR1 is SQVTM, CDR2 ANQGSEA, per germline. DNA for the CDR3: TGCAGCGTTTCCGGGACAGGGGGCGGAATGAACACTGAAGCTTTCTTT. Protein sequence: CSVSGTGGGMNTEAFF. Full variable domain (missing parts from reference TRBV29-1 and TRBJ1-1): SAVISQKPSRDICQRGTSLTIQCQVDSQVTMMFWYRQQPGQSLTLIATANQGSEATYESGFVIDKFPISRPNLTFSTLTVSNMSPEDSSIYLCSVSGTGGGMNTEAFFGQGTRLTVV.

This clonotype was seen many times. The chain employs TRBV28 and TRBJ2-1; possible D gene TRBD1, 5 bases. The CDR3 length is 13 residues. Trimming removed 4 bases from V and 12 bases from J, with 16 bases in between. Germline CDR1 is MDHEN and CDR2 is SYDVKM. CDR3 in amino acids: CASSSGKVIAQFF. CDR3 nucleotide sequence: TGTGCCAGCAGTTCAGGGAAGGTTATTGCGCAGTTCTTC.

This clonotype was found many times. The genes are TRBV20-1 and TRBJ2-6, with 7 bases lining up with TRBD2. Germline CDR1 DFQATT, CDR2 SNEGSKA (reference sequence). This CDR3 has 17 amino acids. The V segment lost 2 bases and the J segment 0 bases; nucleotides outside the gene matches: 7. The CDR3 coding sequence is TGCAGTGCTAGACTTCTAGCGGCCGACTCTGGGGCCAACGTCCTGACTTTC. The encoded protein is CSARLLAADSGANVLTF.

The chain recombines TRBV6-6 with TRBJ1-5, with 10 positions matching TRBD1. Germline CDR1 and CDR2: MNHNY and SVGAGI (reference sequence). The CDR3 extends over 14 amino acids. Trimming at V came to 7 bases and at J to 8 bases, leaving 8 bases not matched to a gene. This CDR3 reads CASTDRGRREPQHF. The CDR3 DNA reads TGTGCCAGCACCGACAGGGGGCGCCGGGAGCCCCAGCATTTT.

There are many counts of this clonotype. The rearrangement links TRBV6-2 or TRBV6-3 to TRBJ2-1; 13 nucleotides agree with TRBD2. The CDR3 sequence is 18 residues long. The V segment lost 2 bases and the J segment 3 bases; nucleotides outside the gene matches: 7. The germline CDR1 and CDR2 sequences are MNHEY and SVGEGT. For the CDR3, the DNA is TGTGCCAGCAGTTACGTACTAGCGGGGGGGCCCAACTACAATGAGCAGTTCTTC. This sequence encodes CASSYVLAGGPNYNEQFF.

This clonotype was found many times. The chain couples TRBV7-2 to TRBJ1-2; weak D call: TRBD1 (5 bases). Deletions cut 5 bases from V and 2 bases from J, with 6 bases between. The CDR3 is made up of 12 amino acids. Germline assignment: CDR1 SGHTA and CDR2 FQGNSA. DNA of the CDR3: TGTGCCAGCAGCCGACAGAACTATGGCTACACCTTC. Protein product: CASSRQNYGYTF. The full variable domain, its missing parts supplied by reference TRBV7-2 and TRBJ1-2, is GAGVSQSPSNKVTEKGKDVELRCDPISGHTALYWYRQSLGQGLEFLIYFQGNSAPDKSGLPSDRFSAERTGGSVSTLTIQRTQQEDSAVYLCASSRQNYGYTFGSGTRLTVV.

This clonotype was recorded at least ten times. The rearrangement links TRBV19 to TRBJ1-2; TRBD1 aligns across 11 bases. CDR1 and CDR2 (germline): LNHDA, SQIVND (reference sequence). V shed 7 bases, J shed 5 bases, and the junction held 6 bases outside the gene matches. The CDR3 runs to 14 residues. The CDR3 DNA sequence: TGTGCCAGTACCCCGGACAGGGGGCTATATGGCTACACCTTC. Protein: CASTPDRGLYGYTF.

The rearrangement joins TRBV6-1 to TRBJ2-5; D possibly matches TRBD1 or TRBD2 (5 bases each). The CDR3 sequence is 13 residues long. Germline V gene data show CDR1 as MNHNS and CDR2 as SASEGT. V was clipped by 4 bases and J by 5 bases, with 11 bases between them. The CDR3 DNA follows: TGTGCCAGCAGTGGGGGACCCTCGGAGACCCAGTACTTC. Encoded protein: CASSGGPSETQYF.

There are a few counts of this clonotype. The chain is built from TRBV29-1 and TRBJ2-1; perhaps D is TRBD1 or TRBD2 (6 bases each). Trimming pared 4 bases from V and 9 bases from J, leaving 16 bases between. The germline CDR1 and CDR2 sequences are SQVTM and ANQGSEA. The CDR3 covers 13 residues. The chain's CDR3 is CSVGSRGAGEQFF. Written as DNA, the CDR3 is TGCAGCGTTGGGTCAAGGGGGGCCGGTGAGCAGTTCTTC.

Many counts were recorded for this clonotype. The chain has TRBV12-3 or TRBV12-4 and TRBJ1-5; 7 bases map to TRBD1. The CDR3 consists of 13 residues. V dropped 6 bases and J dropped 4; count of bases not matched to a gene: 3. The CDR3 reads CASRSTGNQPQHF. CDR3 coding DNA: TGTGCCAGCAGATCGACAGGGAATCAGCCCCAGCATTTT.

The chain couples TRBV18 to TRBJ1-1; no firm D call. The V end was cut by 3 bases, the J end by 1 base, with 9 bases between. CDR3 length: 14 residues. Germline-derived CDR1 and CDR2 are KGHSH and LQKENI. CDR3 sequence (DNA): TGTGCCAGCTCACCCGATGTGGCGAACACTGAAGCTTTCTTT. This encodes CASSPDVANTEAFF.

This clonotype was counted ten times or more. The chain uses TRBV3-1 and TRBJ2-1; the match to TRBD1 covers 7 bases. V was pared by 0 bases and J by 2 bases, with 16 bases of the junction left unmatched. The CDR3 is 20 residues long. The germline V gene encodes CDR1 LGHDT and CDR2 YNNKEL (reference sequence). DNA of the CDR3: TGTGCCAGCAGCCAAGATAGGCCGACAGGGCCTAGGGGCCCCTACAATGAGCAGTTCTTC. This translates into CASSQDRPTGPRGPYNEQFF.

The CDR3 coding sequence is TGCAGTGCTAGAGTCCGAGCTCAGGGGGGCCACGAGCAGTACTTC. It specifies CSARVRAQGGHEQYF. This chain links TRBV20-1 with TRBJ2-7; D is possibly TRBD1 (7 bases). Trimming removed 1 base at V and 5 bases at J, with 18 bases between. The CDR3 spans 15 residues. From germline, CDR1 is DFQATT and CDR2 SNEGSKA (reference sequence).

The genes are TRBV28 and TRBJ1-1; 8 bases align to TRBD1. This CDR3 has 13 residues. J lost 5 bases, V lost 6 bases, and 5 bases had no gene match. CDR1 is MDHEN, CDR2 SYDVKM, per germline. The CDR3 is CASRSDRVTEAFF. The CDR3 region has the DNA TGTGCCAGCAGATCGGACAGGGTAACTGAAGCTTTCTTT. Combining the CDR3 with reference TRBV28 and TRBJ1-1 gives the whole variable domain DVKVTQSSRYLVKRTGEKVFLECVQDMDHENMFWYRQDPGLGLRLIYFSYDVKMKEKGDIPEGYSVSREKKERFSLILESASTNQTSMYLCASRSDRVTEAFFGQGTRLTVV.

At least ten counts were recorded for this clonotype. The DNA for the CDR3 is TGTGCCAGCAGTCCTCCAGGGTATTCACCCCTCCACTTT. This gives the protein CASSPPGYSPLHF. The chain uses TRBV7-2 and TRBJ1-6, with TRBD1 as a possible D gene (5 bases). This CDR3 is built from 13 residues. Germline loops: CDR1 SGHTA, CDR2 FQGNSA. The ends were cut back, 6 bases at V and 8 bases at J, with 11 bases in the middle.